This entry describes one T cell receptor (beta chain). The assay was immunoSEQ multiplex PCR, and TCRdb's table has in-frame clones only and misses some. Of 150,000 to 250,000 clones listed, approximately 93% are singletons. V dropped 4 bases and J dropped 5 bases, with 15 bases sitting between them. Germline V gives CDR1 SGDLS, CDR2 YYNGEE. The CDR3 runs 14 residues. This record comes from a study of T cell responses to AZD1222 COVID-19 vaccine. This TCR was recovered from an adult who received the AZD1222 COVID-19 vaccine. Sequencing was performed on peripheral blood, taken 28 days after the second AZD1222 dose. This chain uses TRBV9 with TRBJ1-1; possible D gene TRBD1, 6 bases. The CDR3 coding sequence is TGTGCCAGCAGCCTCGACGGGGGGCGGACTGAAGCTTTCTTT. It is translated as CASSLDGGRTEAFF.